A single sample is the source of the 16 T cell receptor beta chains below, sequenced in a study of technical replicates of blood from several donors. Sequencing used immunoSEQ multiplex PCR; TCRdb keeps in-frame clones, though not all of them. The table has about 81,000 clones, roughly 96% seen once. Sequenced sample: T cells isolated from PBMCs. These TCRs come from a human donor in good health.

This chain uses TRBV7-2 with TRBJ2-5; 11 bases line up with TRBD2. This CDR3 has 15 amino acids. V dropped 5 bases and J dropped 5; count of bases not matched to a gene: 7. Germline values: CDR1 SGHTA, CDR2 FQGNSA. In DNA form, the CDR3 reads TGTGCCAGCAGCCCGGGACTAGCGGCCCGGGAGACCCAGTACTTC. This encodes CASSPGLAARETQYF. The full variable domain, rest sourced from reference TRBV7-2 and TRBJ2-5, is GAGVSQSPSNKVTEKGKDVELRCDPISGHTALYWYRQSLGQGLEFLIYFQGNSAPDKSGLPSDRFSAERTGGSVSTLTIQRTQQEDSAVYLCASSPGLAARETQYFGPGTRLLVL.

The gene calls are TRBV18 and TRBJ1-5; D not certain. The V gene lost 1 base and the J gene lost 5 bases, with 15 bases spanning the gap. This CDR3 is 16 amino acids long. Germline V gene lookup returns CDR1 KGHSH and CDR2 LQKENI. The CDR3 protein is CASSPRRENGDQPQHF. The CDR3 coding sequence is TGTGCCAGCTCACCACGGAGGGAGAACGGTGATCAGCCCCAGCATTTT.

Notes on this clone: One junction end does not reproduce the germline sequence, and a read error may be involved. V and J are TRBV4-1 and TRBJ2-1; no definite D call. CDR3 size: 15 residues. Looked up from germline, CDR1 is MGHRA and CDR2 is YSYEKL. The CDR3 protein is CASTQTSEAGDEQFF. Written as DNA, the CDR3 is TGCGCCAGCACCCAAACCAGTGAGGCTGGCGATGAGCAGTTCTTC.

The chain employs TRBV7-9 and TRBJ1-2; D perhaps matches TRBD1 (5 bases). CDR3 size: 17 residues. V shed 2 bases and J shed 6 bases, with 22 bases lying between them. Germline V gene sequence: CDR1 SEHNR, CDR2 FQNEAQ (reference sequence). CDR3 nucleotides: TGTGCCAGCAGCTTACCGACCTCCGTCCAGCCCAGGGATGGCTACACCTTC. Encoded protein: CASSLPTSVQPRDGYTF. Together with reference TRBV7-9 and TRBJ1-2, the CDR3 gives the full variable domain: DTGVSQNPRHKITKRGQNVTFRCDPISEHNRLYWYRQTLGQGPEFLTYFQNEAQLEKSRLLSDRFSAERPKGSFSTLEIQRTEQGDSAMYLCASSLPTSVQPRDGYTFGSGTRLTVV.

This sequence joins TRBV7-6 and TRBJ2-2; 11 nucleotides align to TRBD1. Germline V gene data show CDR1 as SGHVS and CDR2 as FNYEAQ. The CDR3 contains 16 residues. J gave up 5 bases and V 5 bases, and 7 bases lay outside the gene matches. In DNA, the CDR3 is TGTGCCAGCAGCCACTCCGGGACAGGGGGGACCGGGGAGCTGTTTTTT. This sequence encodes CASSHSGTGGTGELFF.

This clone was counted a few times. The V call is TRBV11-2, the J call TRBJ2-3; possible D gene TRBD2, 6 bases. Per germline, CDR1 SGHAT and CDR2 FQNNGV. The CDR3 is 13 residues long. CDR3 amino acids: CAERSGGTDTQYF. The CDR3 DNA reads as TGTGCAGAGAGGTCGGGGGGCACAGATACGCAGTATTTT.

The chain employs TRBV13 and TRBJ2-1; 10 positions match TRBD2. J gave up 4 bases and V 1 base, and 7 bases lay outside the gene matches. This CDR3 contains 17 residues. Per germline, CDR1 PRHDT and CDR2 FYEKMQ (reference sequence). The CDR3 DNA reads as TGTGCCAGCAGCTTAGTGCCCCCTAGCGGGAGTTACAATGAGCAGTTCTTC. It specifies CASSLVPPSGSYNEQFF.

This clone was observed a single time. V usage is TRBV27 and J usage is TRBJ2-1, with a possible D match to TRBD1 (5 bases). This CDR3 is built from 16 residues. V lost 5 bases, J lost 8 bases, and 22 bases lay in between. Germline V gene data show CDR1 as MNHEY and CDR2 as SMNVEV (reference sequence). This CDR3 reads CASSPYIGARHDEQFF. In DNA, the CDR3 is TGTGCCAGCAGTCCCTACATTGGGGCCCGCCACGATGAGCAGTTCTTC.

The V and J genes are TRBV11-2 and TRBJ1-2, with D unclear. The CDR3 runs to 14 residues. Germline V CDR1 and CDR2: SGHAT, FQNNGV. Trimming cost V 1 base and J 0 bases, with 6 bases left between them. The chain's CDR3 is CASSLVGANYGYTF. The CDR3 DNA follows: TGTGCCAGCAGCTTAGTAGGAGCTAACTATGGCTACACCTTC.

The rearrangement links TRBV5-5 to TRBJ2-7; TRBD1 matches 8 bases. Germline V gene data show CDR1 as SGHKS and CDR2 as YYEKEE (reference sequence). The V gene end was trimmed by 0 bases and the J gene end by 7 bases; junction bases not matched to a gene: 9. The CDR3 contains 15 residues. The CDR3 here is CASSLDGQGAGEQYF. CDR3 DNA sequence: TGTGCCAGCAGCTTGGATGGACAGGGCGCGGGGGAGCAGTACTTC.

The rearrangement uses TRBV11-2 and TRBJ1-1; D gene unclear. This CDR3 region has 14 residues. With 1 base removed from V and 0 bases from J, the gap between germline ends came to 6 bases. The germline V gene encodes CDR1 SGHAT and CDR2 FQNNGV. The CDR3: CASSLALMNTEAFF. CDR3 nucleotide sequence: TGTGCCAGCAGCTTAGCACTGATGAACACTGAAGCTTTCTTT.

The chain uses TRBV18 and TRBJ1-2, with TRBD1 as a possible D gene (5 bases). V was cut by 0 bases and J by 5 bases, with 25 bases left in between. This CDR3 contains 19 residues. Looked up from germline, CDR1 is KGHSH and CDR2 is LQKENI. The CDR3 reads CASSPPGGPNRQPLYGYTF. The DNA of the CDR3 is TGTGCCAGCTCACCACCCGGGGGACCCAACCGACAGCCCCTATATGGCTACACCTTC.

This clone was detected once. This chain joins TRBV10-1 and TRBJ2-1; no firm D call. Germline V lookup: CDR1 WNHNN, CDR2 SYGVQD (reference sequence). This CDR3 has 14 amino acids. V was shortened by 3 bases and J by 1 base, with 7 bases between the two germline ends. CDR3 loop: CASSDSGSYNEQFF. In nucleotides, the CDR3 is TGCGCCAGCAGTGACTCCGGGTCCTACAATGAGCAGTTCTTC.

The chain combines TRBV27 with TRBJ2-3, with D possibly being TRBD2 (7 bases). The CDR3 runs 16 residues. Trimming pared 6 bases from V and 0 bases from J, leaving 16 bases between. CDR1 MNHEY and CDR2 SMNVEV come from the germline V gene (reference sequence). Here the CDR3 reads CASSHQGRGSTDTQYF. CDR3 nucleotides: TGTGCCAGCAGCCACCAGGGGCGGGGGAGCACAGATACGCAGTATTTT.

The chain recombines TRBV6-1 with TRBJ2-7, with 7 bases aligning to TRBD2. V lost 2 bases and J lost 3; bases outside the gene matches: 10. This CDR3 has 16 residues. Per germline, CDR1 MNHNS and CDR2 SASEGT. CDR3 sequence: CASSEWGGDGVYEQYF. The CDR3 DNA is TGTGCCAGCAGTGAATGGGGGGGGGACGGAGTCTACGAGCAGTACTTC.

The rearrangement links TRBV21-1 to TRBJ2-1; the DNA was not compared with TRBD2, the D call given in the table. TRBV21-1 is a pseudogene locus. CDR3 length equals 18 residues. The CDR3 is CASSKVGGIPRGGNEQFF. The CDR3 bases are TGTGCCAGCAGCAAAGTCGGCGGTATCCCACGAGGTGGCAATGAGCAGTTCTTC.